The present T cell receptor (beta chain) was sequenced within a study of shared clonotypes between healthy human individuals (dated by TCRdb to about 2020). About the study as a whole: The cohort included three men and a couple of women between 18 and 49 years of age. Per donor, leukapheresis produced somewhere between about 0.94 and 9 billion PBMCs. Blood TCR repertoires of about 5 healthy adults were deeply sequenced to estimate repertoire size and the extent of clonotype sharing between individuals. For each donor, CD4 naive and CD4 memory were each given three plates, CD8 naive was given two plates, and CD8 memory was given one plate. To increase sequencing depth and limit assay-specific biases, different laboratories used diverse techniques to prepare libraries and sequence TCR repertoires.

Donors were healthy HIV-negative adults with no recently reported acute infections or vaccinations. Only Caucasian adults living in Nashville, Tennessee, USA were represented among the donors. CD4+ T cells were enriched by magnetic negative selection, after which naive cells were positively selected on CD45RA and the negative fraction was taken as the memory subset. After blood collection by leukapheresis, PBMCs were isolated using Ficoll-Histopaque density gradient centrifugation and then cryopreserved in the vapor phase of liquid nitrogen. Purity and quantity of every magnetically sorted T cell population were checked by analytical flow cytometry. Each sorted fraction had its genomic DNA isolated and then quantified by UV absorbance on a Nanodrop 2000c. TCR CDR3 regions were amplified from genomic DNA by multiplex PCR using the deep immunoSEQ assay. Extracted genomic DNA from each cell subset was distributed evenly across all wells of several immunoSEQ 96-well plates, and each plate was treated as a replicate. For sorted subsets, each replicate PCR was loaded with approximately 200 ng genomic DNA, equivalent to approximately 33,000 T cell genomes. Purified libraries were quantified with a Qubit 3.0 fluorometer, sized on a Bioanalyzer 2100, and re-quantified with the KAPA Library Quantification kit. Every immunoSEQ 96-well plate was sequenced on a separate single-read 150-cycle Illumina NextSeq 550 flow cell. In the source study's methods: The immunoSEQ output contained only junctional sequences without quality scores, so filtering could not match that applied to full-length reads. Sequences were annotated with PyIR, a Python wrapper for IgBLAST v1.9, using IMGT germline references to assign V/J genes and CDR3. Reads were filtered out if the reads had weak V/J assignments (E-value above 1e-6), no CDR3, stop codons, out-of-frame junctions, or ambiguous translated residues. A V3J clonotype was defined by an identical inferred V gene, J gene, and CDR3 amino acid sequence. The percentage overlap between two repertoires was calculated by dividing the number of shared unique clonotypes by the size of the smaller repertoire. Richness of each repertoire was evaluated using RTK rarefaction, the Chao1 estimator, and Recon v2.1 estimates of unobserved clonotypes. OLGA was used to compute generation probabilities for all TCRbeta clonotypes that the gDNA method yielded from four donors. Imported from immuneACCESS, the table was reduced by TCRdb to in-frame sequences with V and J called. These copies leave out some clones; in studies compared against another copy, an unresolved V gene accounts for under half, and the cause of the remainder is not known. V and J calls and clone size are copied from that table; D and trimming were computed from the DNA. The sample data list 1.4 million to 1.5 million clones, and roughly 95% of these were observed just once. The top ten clonotypes cover more than 0.9% of the sample.

In its sample, this clone was seen a few times. Its antigen remains undetermined. No base qualities exist here, and no much larger clone lies one base off it. What the research found in general, with its limitations: Sampling was restricted to blood, and TCR repertoires in tissues likely differ from the TCR repertoires found in blood. The small number of donors limited the genetic and exposure-history diversity represented. Based on pairwise subsampling, the degree of clonotype sharing among donors was expected to be affected by sequencing depth. Larger estimated clonotype richness was generally found for naive subsets than for memory subsets. Even with the large sequencing depth, rarefaction of the sorted-subset datasets indicated that sequencing was incomplete. Sharing across a handful of donors was observed for around 5% of naive CD4, over 3% of naive CD8, 2% to 2.5% of memory CD4, and roughly 0.43% of memory CD8 clonotypes. Compared with non-shared clonotypes, clonotypes shared by all four sorted-subset donors had higher generation probabilities.

Sequences were obtained from naive CD4+ T cells sorted from blood. This specimen's cell subset or site label, interpreted: CD45RA+ positively selected. The receptor was isolated from a young man in good health.

The DNA sequence follows: TGTGCCAGCAGGCTAAACTTCAACACCGGGGAGCTGTTTTTT. It is translated as CASRLNFNTGELFF. Recombination linked TRBV6-5 to TRBJ2-2; no D gene can be assigned with confidence. The CDR3 starts with the cysteine, ends with the phenylalanine, and has 14 residues. Only the CDR3 portion is preserved as DNA: 42 bases, with reading frame beginning at the first base. From the germline V gene, CDR1 is MNHEY and CDR2 is SVGAGI. Cut back by 6 bases and 2 bases, the V and J ends lie 10 bases apart.